This TCR beta chain was sequenced during a study of T cell responses to AZD1222 COVID-19 vaccine. Produced via immunoSEQ multiplex PCR; TCRdb's table is partial and in-frame only. The profile shows 100,000 or so clones, 89% of them singletons. The J segment lost 12 bases and the V segment lost 8 bases, leaving 6 bases of the junction unmatched. Germline assignment: CDR1 LGHDT and CDR2 YNNKEL (reference sequence). The CDR3 has 13 amino acids. The chain combines TRBV3-1 (or the pseudogene TRBV3-2) with TRBJ2-1; 14 bases line up with TRBD2. The receptor was isolated from an adult who received the AZD1222 COVID-19 vaccine. The material sequenced was peripheral blood, taken 28 days after the second AZD1222 dose. The CDR3 nucleotides read TGTGCCAGCTCAAGACTAGCGGGAGGGATGCAGTTCTTC. This translates into CASSRLAGGMQFF.